The 6 T cell receptor beta chains given below trace back to one sample, sequenced in a study of T cells in localized non-small cell lung cancer. The data were produced by immunoSEQ multiplex PCR, yet TCRdb's version contains in-frame clones alone and is incomplete. This table holds 35,000 or so clones, around nine tenths found once. The sample was peripheral blood, taken before any cancer treatment. These TCRs come from a woman aged 35 to 70 with stage I lung adenocarcinoma.

This chain links TRBV19 with TRBJ2-2; TRBD1 matches 7 bases. Trimming cost V 9 bases and J 0 bases; bases outside gene matches: 7. Germline lookup yields CDR1 LNHDA and CDR2 SQIVND (reference sequence). The CDR3 extends over 15 amino acids. This CDR3 is CASRPGQTNTGELFF. The CDR3 coding sequence is TGTGCCAGCCGCCCGGGACAGACGAACACCGGGGAGCTGTTTTTT. The complete variable domain, with remaining parts taken from reference TRBV19 and TRBJ2-2, reads DGGITQSPKYLFRKEGQNVTLSCEQNLNHDAMYWYRQDPGQGLRLIYYSQIVNDFQKGDIAEGYSVSREKKESFPLTVTSAQKNPTAFYLCASRPGQTNTGELFFGEGSRLTVL.

The gene calls are TRBV6-1 and TRBJ1-1; 9 bases agree with TRBD1. CDR1 MNHNS and CDR2 SASEGT come from the germline V gene. The CDR3 has 15 residues. V shed 7 bases and J 0 bases; nucleotides not matched to a gene: 6. The chain's CDR3 is CASTPGQGMNTEAFF. The CDR3 region has the DNA TGTGCCAGCACCCCGGGACAGGGTATGAACACTGAAGCTTTCTTT.

This sequence joins TRBV5-1 and TRBJ1-3, with D perhaps TRBD1 (5 bases). The CDR3 is 14 residues long. Germline-derived CDR1 and CDR2 are SGHRS and YFSETQ. Trimming removed 4 bases from V and 1 base from J, with 9 bases in between. CDR3 bases: TGCGCCAGCAGCCCCGGGGGATCTGGAAACACCATATATTTT. Its translation is CASSPGGSGNTIYF.

The rearrangement joins TRBV12-5 to TRBJ1-2; TRBD1 is a possible D gene (6 bases). V was shortened by 1 base and J by 7 bases, with 10 bases between the two germline ends. The CDR3 spans 13 residues. Germline V lookup: CDR1 LGHNT, CDR2 FRNRAP. The CDR3 protein is CASGLGTVGGYTF. CDR3 sequence (DNA): TGTGCTAGTGGTTTGGGGACAGTGGGTGGCTACACCTTC.

This chain joins TRBV15 and TRBJ1-1; unclear D gene. Trimming took off 0 bases at V and 6 bases at J, with 8 bases between the two ends. Germline values: CDR1 LNHNV, CDR2 YYDKDF (reference sequence). The CDR3 is 13 residues long. The DNA for the CDR3 is TGTGCCACCAGCAGAGATCGGTGGCCTGAAGCTTTCTTT. Encoded protein: CATSRDRWPEAFF.

CDR3 region: CASSFQGGYEQYF. The CDR3 DNA follows: TGTGCCAGCAGCTTCCAGGGAGGCTACGAGCAGTACTTC. The chain employs TRBV11-1 and TRBJ2-7, with D perhaps matching TRBD2 (6 bases). CDR3 size: 13 residues. The V and J ends lost 3 bases and 3 bases respectively, with 9 bases between them. CDR1 is SGHAT and CDR2 is FQDESV in the germline V gene (reference sequence).